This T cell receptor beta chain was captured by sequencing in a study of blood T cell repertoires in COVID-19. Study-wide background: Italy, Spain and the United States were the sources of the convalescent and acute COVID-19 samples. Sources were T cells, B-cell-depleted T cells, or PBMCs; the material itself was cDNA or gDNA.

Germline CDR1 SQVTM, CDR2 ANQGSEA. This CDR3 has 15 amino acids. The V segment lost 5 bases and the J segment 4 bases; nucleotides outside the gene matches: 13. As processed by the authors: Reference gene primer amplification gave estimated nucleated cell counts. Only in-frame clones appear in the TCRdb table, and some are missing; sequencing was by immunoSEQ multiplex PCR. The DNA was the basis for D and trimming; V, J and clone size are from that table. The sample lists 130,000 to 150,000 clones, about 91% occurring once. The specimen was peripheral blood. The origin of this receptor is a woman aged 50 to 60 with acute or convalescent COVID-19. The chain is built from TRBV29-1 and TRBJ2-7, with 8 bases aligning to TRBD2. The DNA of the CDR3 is TGCAGCGTTAGTAGGAGCGGGAGCGGGGGATACGAGCAGTACTTC. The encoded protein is CSVSRSGSGGYEQYF.